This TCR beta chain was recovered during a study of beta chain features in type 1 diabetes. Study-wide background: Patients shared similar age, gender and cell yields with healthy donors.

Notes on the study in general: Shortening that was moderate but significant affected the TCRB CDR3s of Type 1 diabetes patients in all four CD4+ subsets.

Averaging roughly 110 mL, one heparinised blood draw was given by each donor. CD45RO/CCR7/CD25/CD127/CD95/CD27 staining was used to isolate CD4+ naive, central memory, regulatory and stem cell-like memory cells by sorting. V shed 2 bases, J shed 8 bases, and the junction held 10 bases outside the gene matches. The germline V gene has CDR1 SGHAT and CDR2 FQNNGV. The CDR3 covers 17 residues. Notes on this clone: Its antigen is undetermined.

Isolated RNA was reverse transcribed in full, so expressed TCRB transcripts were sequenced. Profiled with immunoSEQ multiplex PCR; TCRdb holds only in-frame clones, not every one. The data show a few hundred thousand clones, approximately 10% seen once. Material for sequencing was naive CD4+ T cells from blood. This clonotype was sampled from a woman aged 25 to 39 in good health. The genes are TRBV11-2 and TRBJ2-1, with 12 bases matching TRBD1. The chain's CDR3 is CASSLIPGQGALDEQFF. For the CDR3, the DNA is TGTGCCAGCAGCTTAATACCGGGACAGGGGGCGCTCGATGAGCAGTTCTTC.